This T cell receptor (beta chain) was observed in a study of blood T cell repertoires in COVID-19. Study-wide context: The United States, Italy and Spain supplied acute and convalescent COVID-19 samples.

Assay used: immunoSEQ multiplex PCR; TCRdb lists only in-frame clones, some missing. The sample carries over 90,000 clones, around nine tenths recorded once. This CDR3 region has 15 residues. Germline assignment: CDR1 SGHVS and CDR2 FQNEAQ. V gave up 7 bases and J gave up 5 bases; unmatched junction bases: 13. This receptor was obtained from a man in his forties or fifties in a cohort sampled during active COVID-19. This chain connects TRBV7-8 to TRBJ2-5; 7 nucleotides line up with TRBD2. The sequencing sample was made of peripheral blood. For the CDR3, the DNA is TGTGCCAGCACCTTCCTTCGGGGGGAAGAGGAGACCCAGTACTTC. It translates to CASTFLRGEEETQYF.